This TCR beta chain was recorded in a study of T cell changes during pregnancy in multiple sclerosis (dated by TCRdb to the late 2010s). With regard to the full study: The study examined how the T cell repertoire changed over the course of pregnancy in women with multiple sclerosis.

Ends trimmed: V by 5 bases, J by 8 bases; bases unmatched to a gene: 11. In the germline V gene (reference sequence), CDR1 corresponds to MNHEY and CDR2 to SMNVEV. Spanning cysteine to phenylalanine, the CDR3 consists of 14 amino acids. Only the CDR3 portion is preserved as DNA: 42 bases, with reading frame beginning at the first base. Worth noting for this clone: No antigen is known for it. Base-call qualities are not available, and no considerably larger clone is one nucleotide away.

Library prep was done by the immunoSEQ multiplex PCR assay. In its TCRdb copy, this immuneACCESS table keeps in-frame sequences only and misses some clones. Where compared with another copy, unresolved V genes explain less than half of these, and the others have no known cause. The sample includes about 49,000 clones, with about 95% observed a single time. The ten largest account for 5.9% of the sample. The chain is made from TRBV27 and TRBJ1-2, with 7 junctional bases fitting TRBD1. This sequence originates from a female donor with multiple sclerosis, enrolled in a pregnancy study. The source material was CD8+ T cells from peripheral blood mononuclear cells, sampled in the first trimester of pregnancy. The CDR3 reads as follows: CASSLPDRVSGYTF. Here is the DNA: TGTGCCAGCAGTCTCCCCGACAGGGTATCAGGCTACACCTTC.